Here is one T cell receptor beta chain with its context. The data were obtained in a study of blood T cell repertoires in COVID-19. After removal of 5 bases from V and 7 bases from J, the junction contained 12 bases not matched to a gene. CDR1 is SGDLS and CDR2 is YYNGEE in the germline V gene. The CDR3 is 15 amino acids. Produced via immunoSEQ multiplex PCR; TCRdb's table is partial and in-frame only. The repertoire holds 100,000 to 130,000 clones, with under 95% as singletons. The material sequenced was peripheral blood. V is TRBV9 and J is TRBJ2-3; 8 bases are shared with TRBD2. This clonotype was obtained from a woman aged 30 to 39 with acute or convalescent COVID-19. The CDR3, as DNA: TGTGCCAGCAGTGCCATGGCGGGAGGAGGAAATACGCAGTATTTT. Its translation: CASSAMAGGGNTQYF. Full variable domain (remainder filled in from reference TRBV9 and TRBJ2-3): DSGVTQTPKHLITATGQRVTLRCSPRSGDLSVYWYQQSLDQGLQFLIQYYNGEERAKGNILERFSAQQFPDLHSELNLSSLELGDSALYFCASSAMAGGGNTQYFGPGTRLTVL.